The 27 T cell receptor beta chains presented below share a single source sample, sequenced in a study of blood T cell repertoires in COVID-19. Sequencing was performed with immunoSEQ multiplex PCR; in TCRdb, only in-frame clones are kept and a portion is missing. The sample lists 150,000 to 200,000 clones, around 90% occurring once. The sequencing input was peripheral blood. The receptor source for this set is a man aged 45-60 years who had recovered from COVID-19.

This chain links TRBV5-6 with TRBJ2-5; maybe TRBD2 (5 bases). V was cut by 4 bases and J by 1 base, with 8 bases left in between. Germline CDR1 is SGHDT and CDR2 is YYEEEE. The CDR3 length is 13 residues. The CDR3 loop reads CASSPGFQETQYF. CDR3 bases: TGTGCCAGCAGCCCGGGGTTCCAAGAGACCCAGTACTTC.

The chain carries TRBV7-3 and TRBJ1-6, with D tentatively TRBD1 (6 bases). Deletions cut 4 bases from V and 5 bases from J, with 9 bases between. This CDR3 has 14 residues. Germline V CDR1 and CDR2: SGHTA, FQGTGA. This CDR3 is CASSSQGNNSPLHF. CDR3 sequence (DNA): TGTGCCAGCAGCTCACAGGGAAATAATTCACCCCTCCACTTT.

The V gene is TRBV10-2, the J gene TRBJ1-1; 12 bases match TRBD1. The CDR3 extends over 15 amino acids. Germline V lookup: CDR1 WSHSY, CDR2 SAAADI. The V gene end was trimmed by 6 bases and the J gene end by 5 bases; junction bases not matched to a gene: 7. In nucleotides, the CDR3 is TGCGCCAGCAGCGTAAGGGACAGGGGGCGGACTGAAGCTTTCTTT. Its translation is CASSVRDRGRTEAFF.

Comment on this clone: At one end the junction does not follow the germline gene, possibly because of a read error. This CDR3 is also generated by other DNA sequences in the sample. J is TRBJ1-6 and V is TRBV10-2; 9 bases fit TRBD1. This CDR3 has 14 residues. Looked up from germline, CDR1 is WSHSY and CDR2 is SAAADI. CDR3 nucleotides: TGCGCCAGCAGGGACAGGGGCTTTAATTCACCCCTCCATTTT. Translating gives CASRDRGFNSPLHF.

The V call is TRBV27, the J call TRBJ1-1, with unresolved D. CDR1 is MNHEY, CDR2 SMNVEV, per germline (reference sequence). Trimming left V 2 bases short and J 2 bases short, with 9 bases between. This CDR3 contains 14 residues. The CDR3 loop is CASSLGTFNTEAFF. The CDR3 DNA reads TGTGCCAGCAGTTTAGGCACCTTCAACACTGAAGCTTTCTTT.

The J gene is TRBJ2-7, the V gene TRBV2; weak D call: TRBD1 (5 bases). This CDR3 region has 15 residues. Germline CDR1 is SNHLY and CDR2 is FYNNEI. Trimming shortened V by 7 bases and J by 2 bases, and 18 bases separated the two germline ends. In DNA, the CDR3 is TGTGCCAGCATTTCTGGGGCAGGTCTTCCCTACGAGCAGTACTTC. This gives the protein CASISGAGLPYEQYF.

The chain recombines TRBV19 with TRBJ2-4, with D maybe TRBD2 (6 bases). This CDR3 region has 14 residues. CDR1 is LNHDA, CDR2 SQIVND, per germline (reference sequence). The germline V and J ends were trimmed by 5 bases and 1 base, with 9 bases remaining between them. The CDR3 reads CASSPRGAKNIQYF. CDR3 sequence (DNA): TGTGCCAGTAGTCCTCGGGGGGCCAAAAACATTCAGTACTTC.

The chain recombines TRBV5-1 with TRBJ2-1; 10 bases fit TRBD2. Trimming at V came to 6 bases and at J to 7 bases, leaving 13 bases not matched to a gene. In germline, CDR1 is SGHRS, CDR2 YFSETQ. This CDR3 has 16 residues. The CDR3 loop is CASMHQLAGILNEQFF. CDR3 DNA sequence: TGCGCCAGCATGCACCAACTAGCGGGGATTTTGAATGAGCAGTTCTTC.

This rearrangement joins TRBV12-3 or TRBV12-4 to TRBJ2-7; 10 positions agree with TRBD1. Germline trimming cut 3 bases from V and 6 bases from J; bases unmatched to any gene: 2. The CDR3 runs to 13 residues. The CDR3 sequence: CASSLGQGPEQYF. In nucleotides, the CDR3 is TGTGCCAGCAGTTTGGGACAGGGGCCCGAGCAGTACTTC.

V and J are TRBV9 and TRBJ1-4, with D possibly being TRBD1 (6 bases). Looked up from germline, CDR1 is SGDLS and CDR2 is YYNGEE. This CDR3 has 15 residues. V was trimmed by 1 base and J by 4 bases, leaving 11 bases between them. The CDR3 region has the DNA TGTGCCAGCAGCGTAACCCAGGGGAATAATGAAAAACTGTTTTTT. The encoded protein is CASSVTQGNNEKLFF.

This clone was detected once. The chain links TRBV7-3 to TRBJ2-2, with 15 bases that match TRBD2. J gave up 2 bases and V 2 bases, and 6 bases lay outside the gene matches. The CDR3 is 19 residues long. The V gene's germline CDR1 is SGHTA and CDR2 FQGTGA. The CDR3: CASSLSGTSGRLNTGELFF. In DNA, the CDR3 is TGTGCCAGCAGCTTATCCGGGACTAGCGGGAGGCTTAACACCGGGGAGCTGTTTTTT.

The chain couples TRBV15 to TRBJ2-1, with 7 bases matching TRBD1. Germline V lookup: CDR1 LNHNV, CDR2 YYDKDF (reference sequence). This CDR3 is 15 amino acids long. Losses at the gene ends were 3 bases for V and 2 bases for J; bases not matched to a gene: 4. The CDR3 sequence: CATSSDRATYNEQFF. CDR3 sequence (DNA): TGTGCCACCAGCAGCGACAGGGCCACCTACAATGAGCAGTTCTTC.

There are a few counts of this clone. This rearrangement joins TRBV7-3 to TRBJ1-6, with D hard to call. The CDR3 is 16 residues long. Germline loops: CDR1 SGHTA, CDR2 FQGTGA. V shed 1 base and J shed 0 bases, with 7 bases lying between them. The CDR3 protein is CASSLRGSSYNSPLHF. DNA of the CDR3: TGTGCCAGCAGCTTAAGAGGGAGCTCCTATAATTCACCCCTCCACTTT.

This chain uses TRBV5-1 with TRBJ2-5, with 10 bases fitting TRBD2. Unmatched junction bases numbered 0, after V lost 1 base and J lost 3 bases. CDR1 and CDR2 from the germline V gene are SGHRS and YFSETQ. The CDR3 is 14 amino acids. CDR3 residues: CASSLTSGKETQYF. CDR3 DNA: TGCGCCAGCAGCTTGACTAGCGGGAAAGAGACCCAGTACTTC.

The rearrangement links TRBV19 to TRBJ1-2; possible D gene TRBD1, 5 bases. Germline CDR1 is LNHDA and CDR2 is SQIVND (reference sequence). There are 13 residues in the CDR3. V dropped 1 base and J dropped 5 bases, with 8 bases sitting between them. CDR3 nucleotides: TGTGCCAGTAGTATAGCGGGGGAATATGGCTACACCTTC. Its protein is CASSIAGEYGYTF.

V usage is TRBV30 and J usage is TRBJ2-7, with TRBD1 matching over 9 bases. The CDR3 runs to 15 residues. CDR1 and CDR2 from the germline V gene are GTSNPN and SVGIG (reference sequence). V lost 3 bases and J lost 3; bases outside the gene matches: 9. The CDR3 region is CAWRKGQGLIYEQYF. CDR3 nucleotides: TGTGCCTGGAGGAAGGGACAGGGTCTCATCTACGAGCAGTACTTC.

The genes are TRBV7-9 and TRBJ2-2, with D perhaps TRBD2 (7 bases). CDR3 length: 16 residues. Trimming removed 2 bases at V and 5 bases at J, with 15 bases between. Germline V CDR1 and CDR2: SEHNR, FQNEAQ (reference sequence). The CDR3 coding sequence is TGTGCCAGCAGCTTATCCGGGGGGCGACGGACCGGGGAGCTGTTTTTT. Encoded protein: CASSLSGGRRTGELFF.

The rearrangement joins TRBV9 to TRBJ1-1; no clear D gene. Germline-derived CDR1 and CDR2 are SGDLS and YYNGEE. V was cut by 0 bases and J by 5 bases, with 8 bases left in between. CDR3 size: 13 residues. The CDR3 DNA is TGTGCCAGCAGCGTAGAAGAGTGGACTGAAGCTTTCTTT. This translates into CASSVEEWTEAFF. The full variable domain, with the rest looked up from reference TRBV9 and TRBJ1-1, is DSGVTQTPKHLITATGQRVTLRCSPRSGDLSVYWYQQSLDQGLQFLIQYYNGEERAKGNILERFSAQQFPDLHSELNLSSLELGDSALYFCASSVEEWTEAFFGQGTRLTVV.

The count of this clone is one. The gene calls are TRBV5-1 and TRBJ1-1; perhaps TRBD1 as D (6 bases). Germline assignment: CDR1 SGHRS and CDR2 YFSETQ. This CDR3 is 14 amino acids long. The V gene lost 4 bases and the J gene lost 4 bases, with 14 bases spanning the gap. The CDR3 sequence: CASSRGGEGTEAFF. DNA for the CDR3: TGCGCCAGCAGCCGGGGGGGCGAGGGCACTGAAGCTTTCTTT.

The chain links TRBV24-1 to TRBJ2-7, with TRBD2 matching over 11 bases. The V segment lost 4 bases and the J segment 3 bases; nucleotides outside the gene matches: 4. Germline V CDR1 and CDR2: KGHDR, SFDVKD. The CDR3 sequence is 15 residues long. CDR3 residues: CATSDPGTSGYEQYF. The CDR3, as DNA: TGTGCCACCAGTGACCCCGGGACTAGCGGCTACGAGCAGTACTTC.

The CDR3: CASSLVTPYEQYF. CDR3 coding DNA: TGTGCCAGCAGCTTAGTGACTCCCTACGAGCAGTACTTC. This chain uses TRBV7-2 with TRBJ2-7; D not certain. V lost 1 base and J lost 2, with 6 bases in between. The CDR3 sequence is 13 residues long. Looked up from germline, CDR1 is SGHTA and CDR2 is FQGNSA.

The chain carries TRBV10-3 and TRBJ1-5, with a tentative D call TRBD1 (5 bases). The germline V gene has CDR1 ENHRY and CDR2 SYGVKD. Trimming left V 3 bases short and J 3 bases short, with 12 bases between. This CDR3 is built from 15 residues. Written as DNA, the CDR3 is TGTGCCATCAGTGAACTTACAGGATCCAATCAGCCCCAGCATTTT. This gives the protein CAISELTGSNQPQHF.

The V gene is TRBV30, the J gene TRBJ2-4; TRBD1 matches at 8 bases. The CDR3 totals 14 residues. The germline gives CDR1 GTSNPN, CDR2 SVGIG (reference sequence). J lost 6 bases, V lost 3 bases, and 7 bases had no gene match. The CDR3 loop is CAWSPDRDRNIQYF. The CDR3 nucleotides read TGTGCCTGGAGCCCGGACAGGGATAGAAACATTCAGTACTTC. Looking up the rest from reference TRBV30 and TRBJ2-4 gives the full variable domain: SQTIHQWPATLVQPVGSPLSLECTVEGTSNPNLYWYRQAAGRGLQLLFYSVGIGQISSEVPQNLSASRPQDRQFILSSKKLLLSDSGFYLCAWSPDRDRNIQYFGAGTRLSVL.

The rearrangement uses TRBV27 and TRBJ2-7; D unresolved. Trimming removed 1 base at V and 4 bases at J, with 14 bases between. The CDR3 covers 15 residues. Germline V gene sequence: CDR1 MNHEY, CDR2 SMNVEV (reference sequence). Here the CDR3 DNA reads TGTGCCAGCAGTTTATTCCCCGGTCCCCCTTACGAGCAGTACTTC. Its protein product is CASSLFPGPPYEQYF.

This clone was detected a few times. The V gene is TRBV25-1, the J gene TRBJ1-2; D possibly corresponds to TRBD1 (5 bases). This CDR3 contains 14 residues. Germline V gene data show CDR1 as MGHDK and CDR2 as SYGVNS. V shed 3 bases and J shed 6 bases, with 14 bases lying between them. The CDR3 DNA reads as TGTGCCAGCAGTGATCCAAGGGGTTGGAATGGCTACACCTTC. Translating gives CASSDPRGWNGYTF.

CDR3 in amino acids: CASSIRNGQPQHF. Written as DNA, the CDR3 is TGTGCCAGTAGTATCCGGAACGGGCAGCCCCAGCATTTT. V usage is TRBV19 and J usage is TRBJ1-5; no firm D call. The CDR3 is 13 residues long. Trimming left V 3 bases short and J 7 bases short, with 10 bases between. Germline CDR1 reads LNHDA; CDR2 reads SQIVND (reference sequence).

The genes are TRBV6-5 and TRBJ1-3; the match to TRBD1 covers 11 bases. V gave up 2 bases and J gave up 4 bases; unmatched junction bases: 1. Germline V gene sequence: CDR1 MNHEY, CDR2 SVGAGI. There are 15 residues in the CDR3. The CDR3 loop reads CASSYGQGAGNTIYF. As DNA, the CDR3 is TGTGCCAGCAGTTACGGACAGGGGGCGGGAAACACCATATATTTT.